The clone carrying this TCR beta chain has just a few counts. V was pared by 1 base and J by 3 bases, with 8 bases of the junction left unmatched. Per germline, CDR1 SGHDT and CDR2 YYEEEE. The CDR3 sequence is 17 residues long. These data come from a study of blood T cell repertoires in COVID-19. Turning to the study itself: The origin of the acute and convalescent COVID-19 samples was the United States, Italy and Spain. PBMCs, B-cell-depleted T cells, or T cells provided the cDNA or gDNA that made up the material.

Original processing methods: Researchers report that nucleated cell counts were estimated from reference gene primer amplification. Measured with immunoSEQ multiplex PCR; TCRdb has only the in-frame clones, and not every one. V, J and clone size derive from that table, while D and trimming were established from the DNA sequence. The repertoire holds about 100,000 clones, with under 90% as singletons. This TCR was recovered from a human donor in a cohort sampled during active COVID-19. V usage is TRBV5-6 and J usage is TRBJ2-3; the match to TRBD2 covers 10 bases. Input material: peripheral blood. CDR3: CASSLRGTSGTTDTQYF. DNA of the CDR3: TGTGCCAGCAGCTTGAGGGGCACTAGCGGGACGACAGATACGCAGTATTTT.